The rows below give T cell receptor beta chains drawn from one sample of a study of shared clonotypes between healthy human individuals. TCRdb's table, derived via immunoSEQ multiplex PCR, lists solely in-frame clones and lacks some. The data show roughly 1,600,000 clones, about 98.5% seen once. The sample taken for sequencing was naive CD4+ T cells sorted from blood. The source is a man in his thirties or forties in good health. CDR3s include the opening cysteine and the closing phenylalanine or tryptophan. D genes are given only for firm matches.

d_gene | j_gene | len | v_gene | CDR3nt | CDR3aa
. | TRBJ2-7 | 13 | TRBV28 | TGTGCCATTCAGGCTGGGCCCTCCTACGAGCAGTACTTC | CAIQAGPSYEQYF
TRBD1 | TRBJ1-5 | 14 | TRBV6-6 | TGTGCCAGCAGAGGACAGGGGACGAATCAGCCCCAGCATTTT | CASRGQGTNQPQHF
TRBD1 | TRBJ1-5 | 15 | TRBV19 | TGTGCCAGTAGGGGGACAGGGGGCTGGGATCAGCCCCAGCATTTT | CASRGTGGWDQPQHF
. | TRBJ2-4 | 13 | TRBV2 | TGTGCCAGCAGTGAAGGTTTGAGACAAATTCAGTACTTC | CASSEGLRQIQYF
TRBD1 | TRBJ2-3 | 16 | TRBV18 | TGTGCCAGCTCACCGAGGGACAGGCCTGAAGCAGATACGCAGTATTTT | CASSPRDRPEADTQYF
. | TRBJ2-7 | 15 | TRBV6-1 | TGTGCCAGCAGTGAACGGGGCAGGGGTTCCTACGAGCAGTACTTC | CASSERGRGSYEQYF
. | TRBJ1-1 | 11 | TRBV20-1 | TGCAGTGCTAGAGGCTTCACTGAAGCTTTCTTT | CSARGFTEAFF
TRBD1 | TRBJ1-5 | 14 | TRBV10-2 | TGCGCCAGCAGATACGCAGGGGGCGATCAGCCCCAGCATTTT | CASRYAGGDQPQHF
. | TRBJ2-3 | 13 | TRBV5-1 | TGCGCCAGCAGCCAGACCGGCGGCGATACGCAGTATTTT | CASSQTGGDTQYF
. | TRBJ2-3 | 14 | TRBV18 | TGTGCCAGCTCACCAGGGCTAGGCACAGATACGCAGTATTTT | CASSPGLGTDTQYF
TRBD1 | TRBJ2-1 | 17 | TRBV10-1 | TGCGCCAGCAGTGAGGGCGGTCGGGACAGGGGTTACAATGAGCAGTTCTTC | CASSEGGRDRGYNEQFF
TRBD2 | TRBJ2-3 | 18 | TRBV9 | TGTGCCAGCAGCCCTGCGCTAGCGGGAGGGCCAAATCCAGATACGCAGTATTTT | CASSPALAGGPNPDTQYF
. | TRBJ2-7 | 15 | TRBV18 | TGTGCCAGCTCACCCGCCACAGGGAGGTCCTACGAGCAGTACTTC | CASSPATGRSYEQYF
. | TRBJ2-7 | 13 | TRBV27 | TGTGCCAGCAGTCCCAGCCTTTCCTACGAGCAGTACTTC | CASSPSLSYEQYF
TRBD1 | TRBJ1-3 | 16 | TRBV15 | TGTGCCACCAGCACCCGGGACAGACTAATTGGAAACACCATATATTTT | CATSTRDRLIGNTIYF
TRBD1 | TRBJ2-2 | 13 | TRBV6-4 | TGTGCCAGCAGGGACAGGGGCACCGGGGAGCTGTTTTTT | CASRDRGTGELFF
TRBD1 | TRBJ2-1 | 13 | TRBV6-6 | TGTGCCAGCAGCTTCAGGGGGCCCAATGAGCAGTTCTTC | CASSFRGPNEQFF
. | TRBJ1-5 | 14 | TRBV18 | TGTGCCAGCTCACCTCAGAATGGAAATCAGCCCCAGCATTTT | CASSPQNGNQPQHF
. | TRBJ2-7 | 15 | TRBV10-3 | TGTGCCATCAGTGAGTCAGCGGTGAGCTCCTACGAGCAGTACTTC | CAISESAVSSYEQYF
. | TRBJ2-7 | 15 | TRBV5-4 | TGTGCCAGCAGCTTGGATCGGGGGGCGCAGCACGAGCAGTACTTC | CASSLDRGAQHEQYF
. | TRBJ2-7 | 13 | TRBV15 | TGTGCCACCAGCATAAGGGGTCCCTACGAGCAGTACTTC | CATSIRGPYEQYF
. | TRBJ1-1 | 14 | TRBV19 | TGTGCCAGTAGTCCCAGGACAGAGTGGACTGAAGCTTTCTTT | CASSPRTEWTEAFF
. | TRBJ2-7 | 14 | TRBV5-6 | TGTGCCAGCAGCTTAGGGTTGGGCCTCGGCGAGCAGTACTTC | CASSLGLGLGEQYF